This note documents a single T cell receptor (beta chain) sequence. The target antigen is unknown. Method: immunoSEQ multiplex PCR; TCRdb's copy keeps in-frame clones and lacks some. The sample holds roughly 26,000 clones, roughly 86% seen once. The record originates from a study of OX40 agonist ivuxolimab in advanced cancers. Exclusion of a patient followed from autoimmune disease history or systemic immunosuppression. Study-level findings and limits: Circulating CD4+ and CD8+ T cells showed clonal expansion by week 6 at 0.1 to 3.0 mg/kg. Some of the nonresponding patients also showed low levels of normalized T-cell clonal expansion. The 0.1-3.0 mg/kg partial responders had among the lowest clonal expansion.

Sequences were derived from CD4+ or CD8+ T cells sorted from blood, sampled in a trial of the OX40 agonist ivuxolimab. The sequence was obtained from an adult with an advanced solid tumor such as melanoma, head and neck, liver or kidney cancer.

CDR3 residues: CASSKAGTSRKQETQYF. The CDR3 DNA follows: TGTGCCAGCAGCAAAGCTGGGACCTCTCGTAAACAAGAGACCCAGTACTTC. This chain connects TRBV7-2 to TRBJ2-5; D tentatively fits TRBD1 or TRBD2 (5 bases each). The length of the CDR3 is 17 residues. Looked up from germline, CDR1 is SGHTA and CDR2 is FQGNSA. Trimming took off 5 bases at V and 2 bases at J, with 21 bases between the two ends.